Following are 25 T cell receptor beta chains from one sample sequenced in a study of T cell repertoires in cytomegalovirus infection. These receptors have no identified antigens. TCRdb re-analysed the reads in MiXCR, keeping a single row per CDR3 protein. The sample comprises hundreds of thousands of distinct CDR3 sequences, roughly 46% of which are singletons, and around 44% rests with the top ten. Sample: cultured PBMCs, taken from culture after CMV antigen stimulation. Receptors originate from a human donor in good health (CMV status not recorded). Some clones in this sample may be carry-over from other donors' samples.

The chain employs TRBV5-1 and TRBJ2-1; 8 bases are shared with TRBD2. The junction had 12 bases not matched to a gene; V was cut back by 7 bases and J by 9 bases. CDR1 and CDR2 (germline): SGHRS, YFSETQ. The length of the CDR3 is 14 residues. The CDR3 loop reads CASAPVGRAGEQFF. The CDR3, as DNA: TGCGCCAGCGCCCCGGTCGGGAGGGCGGGTGAGCAGTTCTTC.

This clonotype was seen repeatedly, ten times or more. The chain recombines TRBV7-8 with TRBJ2-3; unclear D gene. There are 15 residues in the CDR3. Looked up from germline, CDR1 is SGHVS and CDR2 is FQNEAQ. V lost 7 bases to trimming and J lost 4 bases, with 18 bases between them. CDR3 amino acids: CASTAEQSGPDTQYF. CDR3 nucleotide sequence: TGTGCCAGCACCGCTGAGCAGTCTGGCCCAGATACGCAGTATTTT.

This clonotype has just a few counts. The chain uses TRBV12-3 or TRBV12-4 and TRBJ2-1; the D is unclear. Trimming took off 10 bases at V and 7 bases at J, with 8 bases between the two ends. This CDR3 is 10 amino acids long. CDR3 coding DNA: TGTGCCACAGGCGCGAATGAGCAGTTCTTC. This codes for CATGANEQFF.

The chain links TRBV18 to TRBJ1-2, with D perhaps TRBD1 (5 bases). Germline CDR1 KGHSH, CDR2 LQKENI. Trimming cost V 6 bases and J 8 bases, with 25 bases left between them. This CDR3 region has 16 residues. CDR3 DNA sequence: TGTGCCAGCTCCGAGATCGCCCCGGGACGGACTTACGGCTACACCTTC. As protein: CASSEIAPGRTYGYTF.

V usage is TRBV19 and J usage is TRBJ1-1, with D possibly being TRBD1 (5 bases). The CDR3 runs 17 residues. Per the germline V gene, CDR1 is LNHDA and CDR2 is SQIVND (reference sequence). The V gene lost 3 bases and the J gene lost 4 bases, with 21 bases spanning the gap. The DNA for the CDR3 is TGTGCCAGTAGTATTCTGCCTTTTCAGGGAAGAGGCACTGAAGCTTTCTTT. Translated, it gives CASSILPFQGRGTEAFF.

This chain joins TRBV12-3 or TRBV12-4 and TRBJ1-1; no clear D. The CDR3 sequence is 19 residues long. The V end lost 0 bases, the J end lost 1 base, and 21 bases lay between the germline ends. The CDR3 is CASSLALRGGLMSNTEAFF. In nucleotides, the CDR3 is TGTGCCAGCAGTTTAGCGCTCAGAGGAGGCTTAATGTCGAACACTGAAGCTTTCTTT.

The DNA for the CDR3 is TGCAGTGCTTGTCGTTTAGCCTACAATGAGCAGTTCTTC. Encoded protein: CSACRLAYNEQFF. V usage is TRBV20-1 and J usage is TRBJ2-1, with D unresolved. The CDR3 extends over 13 amino acids. CDR1 is DFQATT and CDR2 is SNEGSKA in the germline V gene (reference sequence). Trimming stripped 5 bases from V and 2 bases from J, with 10 bases between.

The table lists this clonotype with many counts. The chain has TRBV4-1 and TRBJ2-5, with a possible D match to TRBD1 (5 bases). CDR3 length equals 14 residues. The ends were cut back, 1 base at V and 0 bases at J, with 6 bases in the middle. Germline V gene lookup returns CDR1 MGHRA and CDR2 YSYEKL. The CDR3 sequence: CASSQGQNQETQYF. CDR3 coding DNA: TGCGCCAGCAGCCAAGGACAGAACCAAGAGACCCAGTACTTC.

This clonotype turned up a few times. The genes are TRBV7-2 and TRBJ2-1; D is undetermined. Germline values: CDR1 SGHTA, CDR2 FQGNSA. There are 14 residues in the CDR3. Trimming took off 1 base at V and 3 bases at J, with 7 bases between the two ends. CDR3 region: CASSLVANYNEQFF. As DNA, the CDR3 is TGTGCCAGCAGCTTAGTAGCAAACTACAATGAGCAGTTCTTC.

This clonotype was seen repeatedly, ten times or more. The chain uses TRBV5-1 and TRBJ1-2; weak D call: TRBD1 (5 bases). Trimming shortened V by 4 bases and J by 8 bases, and 18 bases separated the two germline ends. Germline values: CDR1 SGHRS, CDR2 YFSETQ. The CDR3 spans 14 residues. The CDR3 DNA reads as TGCGCCAGCAGCCAACTGGCGGCAGGACAAGGCTACACCTTC. Amino acid sequence: CASSQLAAGQGYTF.

This clonotype was seen more than once but under ten times. The genes are TRBV7-2 and TRBJ2-5; D is unresolved. The V end was cut by 4 bases, the J end by 5 bases, with 11 bases between. Germline V lookup: CDR1 SGHTA, CDR2 FQGNSA. The CDR3 is made up of 13 amino acids. The CDR3 nucleotides are TGTGCCAGCAGCTATATGGGGTACGAGACCCAGTACTTC. Translation gives CASSYMGYETQYF.

This chain connects TRBV11-3 to TRBJ2-2; 9 nucleotides line up with TRBD1. The CDR3 is 18 residues long. Germline V gives CDR1 SGHNT, CDR2 YENEEA. Losses at the gene ends were 5 bases for V and 4 bases for J; bases not matched to a gene: 14. CDR3 loop: CASSPGQGKSSSTGELFF. CDR3 DNA: TGTGCCAGCAGCCCCGGACAGGGGAAGTCCTCGAGCACCGGGGAGCTGTTTTTT.

The CDR3 reads CASSLGAGGKVNEQFF. DNA of the CDR3: TGTGCCAGCAGCCTGGGAGCGGGAGGAAAGGTCAATGAGCAGTTCTTC. V gene TRBV14 combines with J gene TRBJ2-1, with 9 bases fitting TRBD2. This CDR3 spans 16 amino acids. J lost 6 bases, V lost 4 bases, and 10 bases had no gene match. CDR1 and CDR2 (germline): SGHDN, FVKESK.

The gene calls are TRBV7-3 and TRBJ2-1, with 7 bases identical to TRBD2. J was trimmed by 3 bases and V by 4 bases; bases with no gene match: 9. CDR3 length equals 16 residues. Germline CDR1 reads SGHTA; CDR2 reads FQGTGA. The CDR3 region is CASSWGGGKVYNEQFF. The CDR3 region has the DNA TGTGCCAGCAGCTGGGGGGGGGGGAAAGTCTACAATGAGCAGTTCTTC.

The CDR3 DNA is TGTGCCAGCACCTCGGACAGGGGAGGTGAAAAACTGTTTTTT. As protein: CASTSDRGGEKLFF. The chain uses TRBV7-9 and TRBJ1-4, with 9 bases fitting TRBD1. CDR3 length equals 14 residues. With 7 bases clipped from V and 7 bases from J, the junction kept 7 bases outside the gene matches. Germline V gene lookup returns CDR1 SEHNR and CDR2 FQNEAQ (reference sequence).

The chain couples TRBV9 to TRBJ2-7; 9 positions agree with TRBD1. V was clipped by 4 bases and J by 3 bases; unmatched bases: 5. The CDR3 runs 14 residues. Germline V gene lookup returns CDR1 SGDLS and CDR2 YYNGEE. CDR3 in DNA: TGTGCCAGCAGCTTGGGACAGGGTTACTACGAGCAGTACTTC. It yields the protein CASSLGQGYYEQYF.

This clonotype was seen a few times. This chain connects TRBV4-1 to TRBJ1-4; D remains unclear. CDR3 size: 13 residues. V was shortened by 2 bases and J by 8 bases, with 9 bases between the two germline ends. CDR1 is MGHRA and CDR2 is YSYEKL in the germline V gene. The CDR3 bases are TGCGCCAGCAGCCAAACAATTCGGGAAAAACTGTTTTTT. Its translation: CASSQTIREKLFF.

This clonotype was recorded only once. This chain joins TRBV19 and TRBJ1-1; D is perhaps TRBD1 (5 bases). CDR1 LNHDA and CDR2 SQIVND come from the germline V gene (reference sequence). Trimming cost V 3 bases and J 1 base, with 9 bases left between them. The CDR3 consists of 14 residues. The CDR3 spells CASSMRGWNTEAFF. DNA of the CDR3: TGTGCCAGTAGTATGCGGGGGTGGAACACTGAAGCTTTCTTT.

The chain joins TRBV12-3 or TRBV12-4 to TRBJ2-1; 7 nucleotides agree with TRBD1. The J segment lost 4 bases and the V segment lost 3 bases, leaving 3 bases of the junction unmatched. The CDR3 contains 14 residues. The CDR3 DNA reads as TGTGCCAGCAGTTTGGGACAGAGTTACAATGAGCAGTTCTTC. Encoded protein: CASSLGQSYNEQFF.

In its sample, this clonotype was seen many times. J is TRBJ2-7 and V is TRBV7-2; D ambiguous. The length of the CDR3 is 13 residues. V shed 2 bases and J shed 1 base, with 6 bases lying between them. CDR1 and CDR2 from the germline V gene are SGHTA and FQGNSA. The CDR3 loop is CASSLTRSYEQYF. The CDR3 bases are TGTGCCAGCAGCTTAACGAGGTCCTACGAGCAGTACTTC.

The chain employs TRBV7-2 and TRBJ1-4; no clear D. Per the germline V gene, CDR1 is SGHTA and CDR2 is FQGNSA. With 2 bases removed from V and 8 bases from J, the gap between germline ends came to 9 bases. This CDR3 contains 13 residues. CDR3: CASSLRSGEKLFF. The CDR3 bases are TGTGCCAGCAGCTTACGTTCCGGCGAAAAACTGTTTTTT.

This clonotype was observed once. The V call is TRBV4-2, the J call TRBJ1-2, with D unclear. This CDR3 contains 15 residues. Germline V lookup: CDR1 LGHNA, CDR2 YNFKEQ. Trimming removed 5 bases at V and 7 bases at J, with 20 bases between. The CDR3, as DNA: TGTGCCAGCAGCGGGAAGGGTCGGTCTATAGGTGGCTACACCTTC. Its protein product is CASSGKGRSIGGYTF.

The chain couples TRBV6-1 to TRBJ2-5, with 9 bases fitting TRBD1. Losses at the gene ends were 3 bases for V and 4 bases for J; bases not matched to a gene: 0. Per the germline V gene, CDR1 is MNHNS and CDR2 is SASEGT. The CDR3 is 13 residues long. The CDR3 protein is CASSEDRGETQYF. CDR3 coding DNA: TGTGCCAGCAGTGAGGACAGGGGAGAGACCCAGTACTTC.

V gene TRBV7-9 combines with J gene TRBJ2-2, with 16 bases lining up with TRBD2. The CDR3 is 18 amino acids. CDR1 and CDR2 (germline): SEHNR, FQNEAQ (reference sequence). With 7 bases clipped from V and 5 bases from J, the junction kept 10 bases outside the gene matches. CDR3 nucleotide sequence: TGTGCCAGCAAACCGGGACTAGCGGGAGGGCCTCGGACCGGGGAGCTGTTTTTT. Protein: CASKPGLAGGPRTGELFF.

This clonotype has just a few counts. The chain has TRBV7-6 and TRBJ1-1; no definite D call. V dropped 0 bases and J dropped 7 bases, with 12 bases sitting between them. The V gene's germline CDR1 is SGHVS and CDR2 FNYEAQ. This CDR3 has 14 residues. CDR3 in amino acids: CASSLAGEHHEAFF. CDR3 sequence (DNA): TGTGCCAGCAGCTTAGCTGGGGAACACCATGAAGCTTTCTTT. Full variable domain (remainder filled in from reference TRBV7-6 and TRBJ1-1): GAGVSQSPRYKVTKRGQDVALRCDPISGHVSLYWYRQALGQGPEFLTYFNYEAQQDKSGLPNDRFSAERPEGSISTLTIQRTEQRDSAMYRCASSLAGEHHEAFFGQGTRLTVV.